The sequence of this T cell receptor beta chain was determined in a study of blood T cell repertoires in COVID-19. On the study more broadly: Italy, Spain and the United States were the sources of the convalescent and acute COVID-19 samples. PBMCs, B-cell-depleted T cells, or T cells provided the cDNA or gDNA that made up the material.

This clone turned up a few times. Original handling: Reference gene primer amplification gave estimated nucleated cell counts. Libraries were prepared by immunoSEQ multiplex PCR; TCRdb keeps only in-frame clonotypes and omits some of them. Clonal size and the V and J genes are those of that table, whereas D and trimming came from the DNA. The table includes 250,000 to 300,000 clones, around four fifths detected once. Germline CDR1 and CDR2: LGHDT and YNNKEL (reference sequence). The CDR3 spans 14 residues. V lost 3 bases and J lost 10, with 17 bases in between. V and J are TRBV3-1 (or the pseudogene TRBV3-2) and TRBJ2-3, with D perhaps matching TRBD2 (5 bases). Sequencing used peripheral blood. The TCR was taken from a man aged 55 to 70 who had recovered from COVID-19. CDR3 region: CASSHPTNPGAQYF. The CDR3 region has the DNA TGTGCCAGCAGCCACCCTACCAACCCCGGGGCGCAGTATTTT.